The 9 T cell receptor beta chains below were found in one sample sequenced in a study of blood T cell repertoires in COVID-19. Here immunoSEQ multiplex PCR was the method, and the copy in TCRdb shows in-frame clones only, minus some. This sample has around 220,000 clones, with approximately 84% found just once. Sequencing was performed on peripheral blood. The receptors derive from a man in his forties or fifties with active or convalescent COVID-19.

The chain has TRBV5-1 and TRBJ2-5; 11 bases align to TRBD1. CDR3 length equals 16 residues. V gave up 2 bases and J gave up 5 bases; unmatched junction bases: 8. CDR1 SGHRS and CDR2 YFSETQ come from the germline V gene. DNA for the CDR3: TGCGCCAGCAGCTTCAGCACCGGGACAGGGGGGGAGACCCAGTACTTC. Protein: CASSFSTGTGGETQYF. The variable domain in full, completed from reference TRBV5-1 and TRBJ2-5, reads KAGVTQTPRYLIKTRGQQVTLSCSPISGHRSVSWYQQTPGQGLQFLFEYFSETQRNKGNFPGRFSGRQFSNSRSEMNVSTLELGDSALYLCASSFSTGTGGETQYFGPGTRLLVL.

The gene calls are TRBV9 and TRBJ2-1, with 7 bases lining up with TRBD2. The CDR3 loop spans 15 amino acids. The germline V gene encodes CDR1 SGDLS and CDR2 YYNGEE. J lost 3 bases, V lost 0 bases, and 3 bases had no gene match. The CDR3 loop reads CASSVAPSGYNEQFF. The CDR3 region has the DNA TGTGCCAGCAGCGTAGCGCCTAGCGGCTACAATGAGCAGTTCTTC.

The V and J genes are TRBV25-1 and TRBJ1-2; the D gene is possibly TRBD1 (5 bases). CDR3 size: 14 residues. CDR1 and CDR2 (germline): MGHDK, SYGVNS. V lost 7 bases and J lost 8, with 20 bases in between. This chain's CDR3 is CASTPNMPGSGYTF. Written as DNA, the CDR3 is TGTGCCAGCACCCCGAATATGCCAGGGTCCGGCTACACCTTC.

V usage is TRBV4-1 and J usage is TRBJ1-6, with unresolved D. Trimming left V 0 bases short and J 8 bases short, with 5 bases between. Looked up from germline, CDR1 is MGHRA and CDR2 is YSYEKL. The CDR3 contains 13 residues. The CDR3 is CASSQEIDSPLHF. DNA for the CDR3: TGCGCCAGCAGCCAAGAAATCGATTCACCCCTCCACTTT.

The chain carries TRBV14 and TRBJ2-1, with D possibly being TRBD2 (5 bases). The ends were cut back, 0 bases at V and 3 bases at J, with 12 bases in the middle. This CDR3 is 16 amino acids long. The germline V gene has CDR1 SGHDN and CDR2 FVKESK. The CDR3 protein is CASSQDKRTGYNEQFF. CDR3 sequence (DNA): TGTGCCAGCAGCCAAGATAAAAGGACTGGCTACAATGAGCAGTTCTTC.

The chain combines TRBV3-1 (or the pseudogene TRBV3-2) with TRBJ2-5, with a weak D call TRBD2 (6 bases). Trimming pared 1 base from V and 5 bases from J, leaving 8 bases between. The germline V gene encodes CDR1 LGHDT and CDR2 YNNKEL (reference sequence). The CDR3 covers 13 residues. CDR3 sequence reads: CASSQGGGETQYF. The CDR3 coding sequence is TGTGCCAGCAGCCAAGGTGGGGGGGAGACCCAGTACTTC.

The chain has TRBV28 and TRBJ1-2; the D is unclear. Germline-derived CDR1 and CDR2 are MDHEN and SYDVKM. Trimming stripped 1 base from V and 3 bases from J, with 12 bases between. CDR3 length equals 15 residues. The CDR3, as DNA: TGTGCCAGCAGTTTATTATCGGAGGCCTACTATGGCTACACCTTC. Encoded protein: CASSLLSEAYYGYTF.

This clone was seen once. V gene TRBV30 combines with J gene TRBJ2-1, with a possible D match to TRBD2 (5 bases). The CDR3 has 14 residues. V was clipped by 0 bases and J by 7 bases, with 13 bases between them. Germline CDR1 reads GTSNPN; CDR2 reads SVGIG (reference sequence). The CDR3 DNA follows: TGTGCCTGGAGTGTATCGCGGGCCGGGAATGAGCAGTTCTTC. It is translated as CAWSVSRAGNEQFF.

The CDR3 bases are TGTGCCAGCAGTTCTGCAGGGGGCGTCAATCAGCCCCAGCATTTT. Its translation: CASSSAGGVNQPQHF. V and J are TRBV6-5 and TRBJ1-5, with TRBD1 matching over 8 bases. V shed 4 bases, J shed 3 bases, and the junction held 5 bases outside the gene matches. Per germline, CDR1 MNHEY and CDR2 SVGAGI. There are 15 residues in the CDR3.